Listed below are T cell receptor beta chains from one sample, sequenced in a study of blood T cell repertoires in COVID-19. Produced via immunoSEQ multiplex PCR; TCRdb's table is partial and in-frame only. Of under 35,000 clones in the sample, about 90% were seen once. Specimen: peripheral blood. The receptors were sampled from a human donor in a cohort sampled during active COVID-19. Each CDR3 is given with its conserved first and last residue. D genes are given only for firm matches. Expanded clones get a size class; other rows say once, few or many, or leave the size out.

clone size: .; D gene: .; V gene: TRBV6-2/TRBV6-3; J gene: TRBJ2-1; CDR3 protein: CASSYAARLGNEQFF; CDR3 DNA: TGTGCCAGCAGTTACGCGGCCCGCCTTGGAAATGAGCAGTTCTTC
clone size: .; D gene: .; V gene: TRBV2; J gene: TRBJ1-4; CDR3 protein: CASSGLTATNEKLFF; CDR3 DNA: TGTGCCAGCAGTGGATTAACTGCAACTAATGAAAAACTGTTTTTT
clone size: .; D gene: .; V gene: TRBV25-1; J gene: TRBJ1-4; CDR3 protein: CASSTRDTTNEKLFF; CDR3 DNA: TGTGCCAGCAGTACTAGGGACACCACTAATGAAAAACTGTTTTTT
clone size: .; D gene: .; V gene: TRBV6-5; J gene: TRBJ1-5; CDR3 protein: CASSWGDNQPQHF; CDR3 DNA: TGTGCCAGCAGTTGGGGGGACAATCAGCCCCAGCATTTT
clone size: .; D gene: .; V gene: TRBV27; J gene: TRBJ2-1; CDR3 protein: CASNPPFGVSHNEQFF; CDR3 DNA: TGTGCCAGCAACCCCCCTTTCGGAGTTTCCCACAATGAGCAGTTCTTC
clone size: .; D gene: .; V gene: TRBV6-6; J gene: TRBJ2-1; CDR3 protein: CASSAGESRAYNEQFF; CDR3 DNA: TGTGCCAGCAGCGCCGGGGAGTCCCGGGCCTACAATGAGCAGTTCTTC
clone size: once; D gene: TRBD2; V gene: TRBV14; J gene: TRBJ2-3; CDR3 protein: CASSAPGLAVLRTDTQYF; CDR3 DNA: TGTGCCAGCAGCGCCCCGGGACTAGCGGTACTCCGCACAGATACGCAGTATTTT
clone size: .; D gene: .; V gene: TRBV11-2; J gene: TRBJ2-3; CDR3 protein: CASSLGVWGGGAPTDTQYF; CDR3 DNA: TGTGCCAGCAGCCTCGGAGTTTGGGGTGGGGGGGCCCCCACAGATACGCAGTATTTT
clone size: .; D gene: TRBD1; V gene: TRBV5-1; J gene: TRBJ1-1; CDR3 protein: CASTKQGANTEAFF; CDR3 DNA: TGCGCCAGCACCAAACAGGGGGCGAACACTGAAGCTTTCTTT
clone size: once; D gene: TRBD2; V gene: TRBV6-4; J gene: TRBJ2-2; CDR3 protein: CASSTLAGGAGELFF; CDR3 DNA: TGTGCCAGCAGTACCCTAGCGGGAGGCGCCGGGGAGCTGTTTTTT
clone size: .; D gene: TRBD1; V gene: TRBV5-1; J gene: TRBJ1-2; CDR3 protein: CASFLPGQGWAGYTF; CDR3 DNA: TGCGCCAGCTTCTTACCAGGACAGGGTTGGGCTGGCTACACCTTC
clone size: .; D gene: TRBD2; V gene: TRBV5-8; J gene: TRBJ2-1; CDR3 protein: CASSLAGGTSEQFF; CDR3 DNA: TGTGCCAGCAGTCTAGCGGGAGGTACTAGTGAGCAGTTCTTC
clone size: .; D gene: .; V gene: TRBV19; J gene: TRBJ2-1; CDR3 protein: CASSPQVTPTEQFF; CDR3 DNA: TGTGCCAGTAGTCCCCAAGTAACGCCAACAGAGCAGTTCTTC
clone size: .; D gene: .; V gene: TRBV7-6; J gene: TRBJ1-3; CDR3 protein: CASSLGAGFSGNTIYF; CDR3 DNA: TGTGCCAGCAGCTTAGGTGCAGGATTCTCTGGAAACACCATATATTTT
clone size: .; D gene: .; V gene: TRBV10-3; J gene: TRBJ1-2; CDR3 protein: CAISEPLRPGGYTF; CDR3 DNA: TGTGCCATCAGTGAGCCGCTCAGACCGGGGGGCTACACCTTC
clone size: .; D gene: .; V gene: TRBV4-1; J gene: TRBJ1-4; CDR3 protein: CASSQEVFLQGNEKLFF; CDR3 DNA: TGCGCCAGCAGCCAAGAAGTTTTCTTACAGGGTAATGAAAAACTGTTTTTT
clone size: .; D gene: .; V gene: TRBV19; J gene: TRBJ1-1; CDR3 protein: CASSTLTGANTEAFF; CDR3 DNA: TGTGCCAGTAGTACCCTTACAGGTGCTAACACTGAAGCTTTCTTT
clone size: .; D gene: .; V gene: TRBV7-2; J gene: TRBJ2-6; CDR3 protein: CASSLTRFSGANVLTF; CDR3 DNA: TGTGCCAGCAGCTTAACACGCTTCTCTGGGGCCAACGTCCTGACTTTC
clone size: .; D gene: TRBD2; V gene: TRBV5-1; J gene: TRBJ2-3; CDR3 protein: CASSRGLATDTQYF; CDR3 DNA: TGCGCCAGCAGTCGCGGACTAGCGACAGATACGCAGTATTTT
clone size: .; D gene: .; V gene: TRBV5-1; J gene: TRBJ1-2; CDR3 protein: CASSPGQDYGYTF; CDR3 DNA: TGCGCCAGCAGCCCGGGACAAGACTATGGCTACACCTTC
clone size: .; D gene: TRBD1; V gene: TRBV5-1; J gene: TRBJ1-2; CDR3 protein: CASSLTTGALTNYGYTF; CDR3 DNA: TGCGCCAGCAGCTTGACTACAGGGGCCCTTACTAACTATGGCTACACCTTC
clone size: .; D gene: .; V gene: TRBV10-3; J gene: TRBJ2-3; CDR3 protein: CAISLGERRTSTDTQYF; CDR3 DNA: TGTGCCATCAGTCTTGGGGAGCGGCGAACTAGCACAGATACGCAGTATTTT
clone size: .; D gene: .; V gene: TRBV3-1/TRBV3-2; J gene: TRBJ1-1; CDR3 protein: CASSQAGGLNTEAFF; CDR3 DNA: TGTGCCAGCAGCCAAGCTGGAGGGCTAAACACTGAAGCTTTCTTT
clone size: .; D gene: .; V gene: TRBV5-8; J gene: TRBJ2-1; CDR3 protein: CASSLGGSEGGSYNEQFF; CDR3 DNA: TGTGCCAGCAGCTTGGGAGGTAGTGAGGGAGGCTCCTACAATGAGCAGTTCTTC
clone size: .; D gene: .; V gene: TRBV13; J gene: TRBJ2-3; CDR3 protein: CASSERLTASTQYF; CDR3 DNA: TGTGCCAGCAGCGAGAGGCTGACAGCTTCGACGCAGTATTTT
clone size: medium-sized; D gene: TRBD2; V gene: TRBV27; J gene: TRBJ2-1; CDR3 protein: CASSSALAGGNEQFF; CDR3 DNA: TGTGCCAGCAGTTCCGCACTAGCGGGAGGGAATGAGCAGTTCTTC
clone size: .; D gene: .; V gene: TRBV6-2/TRBV6-3; J gene: TRBJ1-2; CDR3 protein: CASSYTYRVVGYTF; CDR3 DNA: TGTGCCAGCAGTTACACATACAGGGTAGTCGGCTACACCTTC
clone size: .; D gene: .; V gene: TRBV5-1; J gene: TRBJ1-1; CDR3 protein: CASSLGGENTEAFF; CDR3 DNA: TGCGCCAGCAGCTTAGGAGGGGAGAACACTGAAGCTTTCTTT
clone size: .; D gene: .; V gene: TRBV7-9; J gene: TRBJ1-1; CDR3 protein: CASSPDGGNTEAFF; CDR3 DNA: TGTGCCAGCAGCCCAGATGGTGGTAACACTGAAGCTTTCTTT
clone size: few; D gene: .; V gene: TRBV29-1; J gene: TRBJ1-2; CDR3 protein: CSVDMAAVNYGYTF; CDR3 DNA: TGCAGCGTTGATATGGCAGCGGTTAACTATGGCTACACCTTC
clone size: .; D gene: .; V gene: TRBV11-2; J gene: TRBJ2-3; CDR3 protein: CASSLGTDTQYF; CDR3 DNA: TGTGCCAGCAGCCTTGGCACAGATACGCAGTATTTT